These 2 T cell receptor beta chains came from one sample sequenced in a study of OX40 agonist ivuxolimab in advanced cancers. The protocol was immunoSEQ multiplex PCR, while the TCRdb copy is restricted to in-frame clones and leaves out a portion. The repertoire holds some 60,000 clones, with around nine tenths as singletons. Sequencing used CD4+ or CD8+ T cells sorted from blood, obtained in a trial of the OX40 agonist ivuxolimab. These receptors all come from an adult with an advanced solid tumor such as melanoma, head and neck, liver or kidney cancer.

This sequence joins TRBV11-3 and TRBJ1-2; TRBD1 might be the D (6 bases). Germline V gene lookup returns CDR1 SGHNT and CDR2 YENEEA. Trimming shortened V by 5 bases and J by 2 bases, and 18 bases separated the two germline ends. The CDR3 length is 16 residues. The DNA of the CDR3 is TGTGCCAGCAGCCTCGACAGGACGAACCCCAACTATGGCTACACCTTC. As protein: CASSLDRTNPNYGYTF.

For this clone: An end of the junction does not agree with germline; a read error may underlie this. The J gene is TRBJ1-4, the V gene TRBV7-9, with D possibly TRBD1 on 5 matching bases. Germline CDR1 reads SEHNR; CDR2 reads FQNEAQ (reference sequence). There are 16 residues in the CDR3. The CDR3 is CACSQDGPPWGEKLFF. CDR3 in DNA: TGCGCCTGCAGCCAAGATGGCCCACCTTGGGGCGAAAAACTGTTTTTT.